The next 11 T cell receptor beta chains were all read from a single sample in a study of blood T cell repertoires in COVID-19. Libraries were prepared by immunoSEQ multiplex PCR; TCRdb keeps only in-frame clonotypes and omits some of them. This table has roughly 330,000 clones, 70% to 90% appearing once. Input material: PBMCs or T cells enriched from blood (not recorded which). The receptors shown here come from a woman aged 30 to 39 who had recovered from COVID-19.

The V call is TRBV6-2 or TRBV6-3, the J call TRBJ1-2, with D hard to call. Trimming stripped 5 bases from V and 7 bases from J, with 14 bases between. The CDR3 has 13 amino acids. Germline V gene sequence: CDR1 MNHEY, CDR2 SVGEGT. CDR3 loop: CASSPGLPAGYTF. As DNA, the CDR3 is TGTGCCAGCAGTCCCGGACTACCGGCTGGCTACACCTTC.

This chain links TRBV5-1 with TRBJ2-1; 11 bases match TRBD2. V trimming: 5 bases; J trimming: 2 bases; junction bases outside the gene matches: 3. The CDR3 contains 15 residues. The germline CDR1 and CDR2 sequences are SGHRS and YFSETQ. The CDR3, as DNA: TGCGCCAGCAGGGGACTAGCGGCGACCTACAATGAGCAGTTCTTC. This translates into CASRGLAATYNEQFF. The whole variable domain, filled in from reference TRBV5-1 and TRBJ2-1, reads KAGVTQTPRYLIKTRGQQVTLSCSPISGHRSVSWYQQTPGQGLQFLFEYFSETQRNKGNFPGRFSGRQFSNSRSEMNVSTLELGDSALYLCASRGLAATYNEQFFGPGTRLTVL.

In its sample, this clone was seen once. V and J are TRBV7-9 and TRBJ2-1; possible D gene TRBD1, 6 bases. The V and J ends lost 1 base and 0 bases respectively, with 7 bases between them. The germline CDR1 and CDR2 sequences are SEHNR and FQNEAQ (reference sequence). The CDR3 contains 15 residues. CDR3 amino acids: CASSLGTVSYNEQFF. The DNA of the CDR3 is TGTGCCAGCAGCTTAGGGACAGTCTCCTACAATGAGCAGTTCTTC.

The chain links TRBV29-1 to TRBJ2-5, with D possibly being TRBD2 (5 bases). The germline V gene has CDR1 SQVTM and CDR2 ANQGSEA. V lost 4 bases and J lost 0, with 9 bases in between. This CDR3 has 13 amino acids. The CDR3 loop reads CSVVRGNQETQYF. CDR3 coding DNA: TGCAGCGTTGTTCGGGGTAACCAAGAGACCCAGTACTTC. Full variable domain (outside the CDR3, taken from reference TRBV29-1 and TRBJ2-5): SAVISQKPSRDICQRGTSLTIQCQVDSQVTMMFWYRQQPGQSLTLIATANQGSEATYESGFVIDKFPISRPNLTFSTLTVSNMSPEDSSIYLCSVVRGNQETQYFGPGTRLLVL.

The CDR3 here is CASSARQGASGYTF. CDR3 in DNA: TGTGCCAGCAGCGCAAGACAGGGGGCATCTGGCTACACCTTC. The chain combines TRBV5-6 with TRBJ1-2; 10 nucleotides agree with TRBD1. The CDR3 length is 14 residues. Losses at the gene ends were 4 bases for V and 7 bases for J; bases not matched to a gene: 7. Germline V gene lookup returns CDR1 SGHDT and CDR2 YYEEEE.

V gene TRBV9 combines with J gene TRBJ1-1, with 9 bases matching TRBD1. The V and J ends lost 0 bases and 2 bases, in that order; junction bases with no gene match: 5. Germline CDR1 reads SGDLS; CDR2 reads YYNGEE. The CDR3 contains 16 residues. This chain's CDR3 is CASSVGPDRGNTEAFF. Here the CDR3 DNA reads TGTGCCAGCAGCGTAGGTCCGGACAGGGGCAACACTGAAGCTTTCTTT.

This clone was recorded a few times. The same CDR3 is also encoded by other DNA sequences in this sample. The chain links TRBV5-1 to TRBJ2-1; D is ambiguous. The CDR3 loop spans 13 amino acids. V was pared by 4 bases and J by 0 bases, with 5 bases between. Germline V gene data show CDR1 as SGHRS and CDR2 as YFSETQ. The CDR3 protein is CASSRDSYNEQFF. CDR3 nucleotide sequence: TGCGCCAGCAGCCGAGACTCCTACAATGAGCAGTTCTTC. Complete variable domain (other parts from reference TRBV5-1 and TRBJ2-1): KAGVTQTPRYLIKTRGQQVTLSCSPISGHRSVSWYQQTPGQGLQFLFEYFSETQRNKGNFPGRFSGRQFSNSRSEMNVSTLELGDSALYLCASSRDSYNEQFFGPGTRLTVL.

The chain recombines TRBV27 with TRBJ2-5; 7 nucleotides match TRBD1. Germline loops: CDR1 MNHEY, CDR2 SMNVEV (reference sequence). This CDR3 is 14 amino acids long. J was trimmed by 1 base and V by 6 bases; bases with no gene match: 5. The CDR3: CASRRTGRQETQYF. The CDR3 DNA reads TGTGCCAGCAGGCGGACAGGCCGCCAAGAGACCCAGTACTTC.

V and J are TRBV6-1 and TRBJ2-2; 10 bases match TRBD1. The CDR3 loop spans 16 amino acids. Per germline, CDR1 MNHNS and CDR2 SASEGT. Trimming took 4 bases from V and 5 from J; bases not matched to a gene: 7. The CDR3 loop is CASSARQGARTGELFF. The CDR3 DNA sequence: TGTGCCAGCAGTGCCAGACAGGGGGCGCGGACCGGGGAGCTGTTTTTT.

This clone appeared a few times. V is TRBV9 and J is TRBJ2-1, with TRBD2 matching over 14 bases. There are 20 residues in the CDR3. The V gene's germline CDR1 is SGDLS and CDR2 YYNGEE. V dropped 0 bases and J dropped 0; count of bases not matched to a gene: 8. CDR3 DNA: TGTGCCAGCAGCGTAGCGGGGACTAGCGGGGGTCCAAGCTCCTACAATGAGCAGTTCTTC. It encodes CASSVAGTSGGPSSYNEQFF.

The chain links TRBV5-4 to TRBJ1-2; the D gene is possibly TRBD1 (6 bases). CDR1 and CDR2 (germline): SGHNT, YYREEE (reference sequence). The germline V and J ends were trimmed by 5 bases and 7 bases, with 12 bases remaining between them. The CDR3 is 12 residues long. CDR3 protein: CASSNGQPGYTF. CDR3 nucleotide sequence: TGTGCCAGCAGTAATGGACAGCCTGGCTACACCTTC.